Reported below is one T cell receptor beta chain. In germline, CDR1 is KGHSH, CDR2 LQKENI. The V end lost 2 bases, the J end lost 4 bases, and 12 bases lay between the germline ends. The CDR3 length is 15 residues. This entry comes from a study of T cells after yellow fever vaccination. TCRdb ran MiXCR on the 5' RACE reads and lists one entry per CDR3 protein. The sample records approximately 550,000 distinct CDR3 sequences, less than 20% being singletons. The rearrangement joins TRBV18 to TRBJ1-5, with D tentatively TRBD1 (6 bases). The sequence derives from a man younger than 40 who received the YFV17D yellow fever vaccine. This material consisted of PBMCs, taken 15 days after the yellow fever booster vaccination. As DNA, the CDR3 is TGTGCCAGCTCACCATTGGGGGCCACAAATCAGCCCCAGCATTTT. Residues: CASSPLGATNQPQHF.